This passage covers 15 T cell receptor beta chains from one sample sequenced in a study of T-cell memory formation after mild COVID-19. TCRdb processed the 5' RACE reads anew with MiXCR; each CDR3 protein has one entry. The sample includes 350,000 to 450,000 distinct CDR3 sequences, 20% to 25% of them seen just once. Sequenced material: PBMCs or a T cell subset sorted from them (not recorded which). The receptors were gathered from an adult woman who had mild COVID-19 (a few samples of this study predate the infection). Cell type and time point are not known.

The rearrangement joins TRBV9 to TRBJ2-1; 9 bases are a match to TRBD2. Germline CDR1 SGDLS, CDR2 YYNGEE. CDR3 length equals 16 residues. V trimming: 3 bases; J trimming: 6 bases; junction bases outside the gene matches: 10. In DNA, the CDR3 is TGTGCCAGCAGCGGATTCCGACTAGCGGTAGTCAATGAGCAGTTCTTC. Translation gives CASSGFRLAVVNEQFF. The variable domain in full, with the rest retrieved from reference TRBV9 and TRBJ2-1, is DSGVTQTPKHLITATGQRVTLRCSPRSGDLSVYWYQQSLDQGLQFLIQYYNGEERAKGNILERFSAQQFPDLHSELNLSSLELGDSALYFCASSGFRLAVVNEQFFGPGTRLTVL.

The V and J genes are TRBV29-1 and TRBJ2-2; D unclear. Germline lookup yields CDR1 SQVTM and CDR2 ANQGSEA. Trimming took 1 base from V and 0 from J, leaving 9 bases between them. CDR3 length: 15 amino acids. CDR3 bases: TGCAGCGTTGAAGTTGGGTCCTCGAACACCGGGGAGCTGTTTTTT. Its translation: CSVEVGSSNTGELFF.

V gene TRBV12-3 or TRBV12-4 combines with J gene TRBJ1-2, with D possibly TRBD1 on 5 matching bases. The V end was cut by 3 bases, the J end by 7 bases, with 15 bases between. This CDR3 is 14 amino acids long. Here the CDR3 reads CASSLGGSGPGYTF. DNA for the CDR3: TGTGCCAGCAGTTTGGGGGGGTCAGGGCCTGGCTACACCTTC.

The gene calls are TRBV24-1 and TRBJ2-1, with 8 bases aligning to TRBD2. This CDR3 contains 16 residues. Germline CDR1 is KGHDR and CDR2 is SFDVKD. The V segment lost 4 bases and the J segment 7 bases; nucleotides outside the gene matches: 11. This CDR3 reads CATSDPMGGGSNEQFF. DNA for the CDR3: TGTGCCACCAGTGACCCCATGGGCGGGGGGTCAAATGAGCAGTTCTTC.

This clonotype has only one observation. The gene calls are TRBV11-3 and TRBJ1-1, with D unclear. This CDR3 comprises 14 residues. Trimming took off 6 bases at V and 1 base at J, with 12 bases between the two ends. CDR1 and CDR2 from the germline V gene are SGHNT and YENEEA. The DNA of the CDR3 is TGTGCCAGCAGTCATTACGACTGGAACACTGAAGCTTTCTTT. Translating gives CASSHYDWNTEAFF. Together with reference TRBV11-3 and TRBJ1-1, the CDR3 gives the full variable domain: EAGVVQSPRYKIIEKKQPVAFWCNPISGHNTLYWYLQNLGQGPELLIRYENEEAVDDSQLPKDRFSAERLKGVDSTLKIQPAELGDSAVYLCASSHYDWNTEAFFGQGTRLTVV.

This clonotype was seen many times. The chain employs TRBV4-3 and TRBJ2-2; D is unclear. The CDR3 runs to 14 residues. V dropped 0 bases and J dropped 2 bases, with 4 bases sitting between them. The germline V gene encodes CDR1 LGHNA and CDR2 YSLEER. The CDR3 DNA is TGCGCCAGCAGCCAAGACCCCAACACCGGGGAGCTGTTTTTT. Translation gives CASSQDPNTGELFF.

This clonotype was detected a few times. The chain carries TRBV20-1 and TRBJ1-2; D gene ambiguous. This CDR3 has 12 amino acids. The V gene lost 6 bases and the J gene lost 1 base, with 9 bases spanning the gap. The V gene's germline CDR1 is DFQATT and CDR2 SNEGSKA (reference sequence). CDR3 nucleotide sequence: TGCAGTGCGCCGACTGGTAACTATGGCTACACCTTC. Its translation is CSAPTGNYGYTF.

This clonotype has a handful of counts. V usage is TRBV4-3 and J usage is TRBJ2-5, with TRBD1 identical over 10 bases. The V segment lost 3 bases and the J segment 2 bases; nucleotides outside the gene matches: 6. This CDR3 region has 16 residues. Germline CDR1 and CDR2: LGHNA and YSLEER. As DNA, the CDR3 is TGCGCCAGCAGCCAGGGGACAGGGGAATTTCAAGAGACCCAGTACTTC. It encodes CASSQGTGEFQETQYF.

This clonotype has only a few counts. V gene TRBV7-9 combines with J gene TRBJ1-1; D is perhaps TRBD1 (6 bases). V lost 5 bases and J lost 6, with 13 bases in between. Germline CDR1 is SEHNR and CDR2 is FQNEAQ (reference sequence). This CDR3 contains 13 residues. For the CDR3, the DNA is TGTGCCAGCAGCCTTACAGGGTGGCCTGAAGCTTTCTTT. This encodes CASSLTGWPEAFF.

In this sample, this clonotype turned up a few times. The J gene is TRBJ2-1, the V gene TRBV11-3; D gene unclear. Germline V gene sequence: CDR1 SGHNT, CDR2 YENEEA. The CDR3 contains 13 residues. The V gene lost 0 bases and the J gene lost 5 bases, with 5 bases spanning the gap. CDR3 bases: TGTGCCAGCAGCTTAGAGCTGGACAATGAGCAGTTCTTC. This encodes CASSLELDNEQFF.

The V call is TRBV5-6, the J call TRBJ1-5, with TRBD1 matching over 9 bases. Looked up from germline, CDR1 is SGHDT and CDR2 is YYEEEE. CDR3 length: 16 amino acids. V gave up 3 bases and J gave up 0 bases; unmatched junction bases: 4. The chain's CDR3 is CASSSGTGYSNQPQHF. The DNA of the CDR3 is TGTGCCAGCAGCTCCGGGACAGGGTATAGCAATCAGCCCCAGCATTTT.

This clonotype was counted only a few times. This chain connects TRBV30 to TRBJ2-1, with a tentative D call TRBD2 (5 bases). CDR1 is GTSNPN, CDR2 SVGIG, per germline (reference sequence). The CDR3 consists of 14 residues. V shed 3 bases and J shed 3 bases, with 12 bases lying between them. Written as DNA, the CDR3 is TGTGCCTGGAGGGACGGGGAGCTCTACAATGAGCAGTTCTTC. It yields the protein CAWRDGELYNEQFF.

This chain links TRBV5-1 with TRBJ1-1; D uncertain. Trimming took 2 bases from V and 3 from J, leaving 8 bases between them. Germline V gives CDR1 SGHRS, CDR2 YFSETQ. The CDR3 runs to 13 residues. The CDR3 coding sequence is TGCGCCAGCAGCTTCCGGACTTACACTGAAGCTTTCTTT. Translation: CASSFRTYTEAFF.

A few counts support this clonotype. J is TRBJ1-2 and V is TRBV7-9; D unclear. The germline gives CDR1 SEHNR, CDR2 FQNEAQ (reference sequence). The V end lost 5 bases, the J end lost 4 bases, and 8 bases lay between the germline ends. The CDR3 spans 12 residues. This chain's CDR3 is CASSGLSYGYTF. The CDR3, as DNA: TGTGCCAGCAGCGGTCTTTCCTATGGCTACACCTTC.

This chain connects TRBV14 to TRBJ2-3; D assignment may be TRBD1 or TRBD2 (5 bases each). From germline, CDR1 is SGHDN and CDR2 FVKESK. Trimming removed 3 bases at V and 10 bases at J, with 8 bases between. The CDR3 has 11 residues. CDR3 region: CASSHGTAQYF. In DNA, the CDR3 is TGTGCCAGCAGCCATGGGACCGCGCAGTATTTT.